The clone carrying this T cell receptor (beta chain) was counted many times. CDR3 length equals 15 residues. The germline V and J ends were trimmed by 3 bases and 7 bases, with 16 bases remaining between them. These data are taken from a study of T cells in Graves' hyperthyroidism and ophthalmopathy. Amplified TCR beta CDR3 regions came from RNA transcripts. HTBI primers drove first-round RT-PCR of the TCR CDR3. TCRdb processed the multiplex PCR reads anew with MiXCR; each CDR3 protein has one entry. The table records 300,000 to 450,000 distinct CDR3 sequences, roughly 15% of them present only once. This clonotype was sampled from a woman in her twenties or thirties with Graves' ophthalmopathy. The sequenced sample was blood. The genes are TRBV12-3 or TRBV12-4 and TRBJ2-1, with a possible D match to TRBD1 (7 bases). CDR3 in amino acids: CASSFRRGLGNEQFF. DNA for the CDR3: TGTGCCAGCAGTTTCAGGAGGGGGCTAGGGAATGAGCAGTTCTTC.